The entry below describes one T cell receptor beta chain. After isolation, RNA underwent reverse transcription to generate cDNA as the sequencing template. TCRdb's copy holds only in-frame clones and misses some; the assay was immunoSEQ multiplex PCR. Here the sample spans roughly 150,000 clones, 45% to 55% being singletons. This sample is part of a study of CD8+ T cells in alopecia areata. There are 14 residues in the CDR3. The V and J ends lost 4 bases and 0 bases respectively, with 11 bases between them. Germline V CDR1 and CDR2: SGHDT, YYEEEE. This sequence joins TRBV5-6 and TRBJ2-7; no clear D. The sequencing here drew on CD8+ T cells sorted from blood, taken at week 0. This TCR came from a human donor with alopecia areata. The CDR3 loop reads CASSTETSSYEQYF. In DNA, the CDR3 is TGTGCCAGCAGCACCGAGACCAGCTCCTACGAGCAGTACTTC.